The clone carrying this TCR beta chain was counted many times. The antigen remains unidentified. This sample is drawn from a study of T cell repertoires in cytomegalovirus infection. Study-level background: Public TCR beta signatures were indicative of both CMV infection and a matching HLA type. Study-level findings and limits: The ex vivo response showed dominance by HLA-C-restricted CMV-specific TCR beta clonotypes.

One entry per CDR3 protein results from TCRdb running MiXCR on the reads. The sample holds 290,000 or so distinct CDR3 sequences, roughly a tenth seen once. The V end lost 5 bases, the J end lost 8 bases, and 11 bases lay between the germline ends. The V gene's germline CDR1 is SGHTA and CDR2 FQGNSA. The CDR3 extends over 12 amino acids. The chain employs TRBV7-2 and TRBJ2-3, with D maybe TRBD1 (6 bases). This TCR was recovered from a human donor in good health (CMV status not recorded). Some clones in this sample may be carry-over from other donors' samples. The sequenced sample consisted of PBMCs. The CDR3: CASSPPQGTQYF. The CDR3 nucleotides read TGTGCCAGCAGCCCTCCACAGGGTACGCAGTATTTT.